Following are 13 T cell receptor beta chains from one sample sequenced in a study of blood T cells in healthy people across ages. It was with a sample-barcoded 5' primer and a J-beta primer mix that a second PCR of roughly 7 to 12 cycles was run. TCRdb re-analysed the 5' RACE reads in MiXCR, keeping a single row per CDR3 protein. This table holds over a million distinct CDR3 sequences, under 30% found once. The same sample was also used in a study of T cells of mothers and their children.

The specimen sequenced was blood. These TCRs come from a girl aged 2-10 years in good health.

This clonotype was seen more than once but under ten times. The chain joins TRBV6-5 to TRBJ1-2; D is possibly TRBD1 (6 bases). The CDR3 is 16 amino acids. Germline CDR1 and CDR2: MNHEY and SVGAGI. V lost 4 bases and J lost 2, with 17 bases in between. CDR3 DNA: TGTGCCAGCAGTTCCCCAGGGGACCCCTCCAACTATGGCTACACCTTC. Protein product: CASSSPGDPSNYGYTF.

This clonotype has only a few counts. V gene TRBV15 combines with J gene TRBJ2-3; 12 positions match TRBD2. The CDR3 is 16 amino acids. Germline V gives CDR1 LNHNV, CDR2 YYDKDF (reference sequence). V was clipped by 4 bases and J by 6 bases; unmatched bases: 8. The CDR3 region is CATSNPGLAGQDTQYF. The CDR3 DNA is TGTGCCACCAGCAACCCGGGACTAGCGGGCCAGGATACGCAGTATTTT.

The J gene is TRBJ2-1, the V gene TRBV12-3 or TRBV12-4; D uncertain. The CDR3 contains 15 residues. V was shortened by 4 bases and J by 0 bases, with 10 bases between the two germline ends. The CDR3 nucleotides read TGTGCCAGCAGTTGGGCCCCCAGCTCCTACAATGAGCAGTTCTTC. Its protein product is CASSWAPSSYNEQFF.

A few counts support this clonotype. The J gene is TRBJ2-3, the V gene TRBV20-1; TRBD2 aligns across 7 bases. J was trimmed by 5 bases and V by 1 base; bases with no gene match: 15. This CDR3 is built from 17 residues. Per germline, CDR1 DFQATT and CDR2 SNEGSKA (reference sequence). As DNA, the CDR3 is TGCAGTGCTAGAGGAGCGGCGGGAGAGGTCTCCCAAGATACGCAGTATTTT. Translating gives CSARGAAGEVSQDTQYF.

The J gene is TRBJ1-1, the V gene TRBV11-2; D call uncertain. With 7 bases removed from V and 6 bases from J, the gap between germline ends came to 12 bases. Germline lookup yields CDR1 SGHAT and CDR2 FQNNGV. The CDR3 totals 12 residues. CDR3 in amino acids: CASTLDYSEAFF. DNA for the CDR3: TGTGCCAGCACACTAGACTACTCTGAAGCTTTCTTT.

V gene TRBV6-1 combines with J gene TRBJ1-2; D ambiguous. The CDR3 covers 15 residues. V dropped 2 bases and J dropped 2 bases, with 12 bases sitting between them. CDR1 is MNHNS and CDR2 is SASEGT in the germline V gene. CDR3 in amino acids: CASSENRATNYGYTF. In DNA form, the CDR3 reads TGTGCCAGCAGTGAAAACAGAGCAACAAACTATGGCTACACCTTC.

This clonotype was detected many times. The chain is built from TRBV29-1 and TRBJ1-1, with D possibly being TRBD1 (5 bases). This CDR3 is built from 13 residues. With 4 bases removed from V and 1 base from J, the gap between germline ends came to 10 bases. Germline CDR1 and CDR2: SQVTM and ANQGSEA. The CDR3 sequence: CSVVGRANTEAFF. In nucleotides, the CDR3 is TGCAGCGTTGTGGGCAGGGCGAACACTGAAGCTTTCTTT.

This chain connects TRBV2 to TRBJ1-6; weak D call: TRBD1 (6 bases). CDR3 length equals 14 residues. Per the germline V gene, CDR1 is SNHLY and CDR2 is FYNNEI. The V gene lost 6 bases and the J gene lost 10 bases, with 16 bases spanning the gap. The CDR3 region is CASSQDRPESPLHF. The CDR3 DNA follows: TGTGCCAGCAGCCAAGACAGGCCTGAATCACCCCTCCACTTT. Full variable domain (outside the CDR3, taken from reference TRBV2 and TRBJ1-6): EPEVTQTPSHQVTQMGQEVILRCVPISNHLYFYWYRQILGQKVEFLVSFYNNEISEKSEIFDDQFSVERPDGSNFTLKIRSTKLEDSAMYFCASSQDRPESPLHFGNGTRLTVT.

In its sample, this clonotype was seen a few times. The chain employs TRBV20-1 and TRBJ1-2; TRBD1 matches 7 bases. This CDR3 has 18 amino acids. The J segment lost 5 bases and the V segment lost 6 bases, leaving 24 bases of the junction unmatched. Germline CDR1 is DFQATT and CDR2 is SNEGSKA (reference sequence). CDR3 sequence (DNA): TGCAGTGCCTCTCTATCGTACGGGGGACAGCGGAATTGGTATGGCTACACCTTC. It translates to CSASLSYGGQRNWYGYTF.

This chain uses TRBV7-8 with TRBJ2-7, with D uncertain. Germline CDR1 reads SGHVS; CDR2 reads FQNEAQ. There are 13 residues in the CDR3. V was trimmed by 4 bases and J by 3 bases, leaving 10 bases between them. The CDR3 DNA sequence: TGTGCCAGCAGCTCAAAGCGAGGCTACGAGCAGTACTTC. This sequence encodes CASSSKRGYEQYF. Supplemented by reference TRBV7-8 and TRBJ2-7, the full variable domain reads GAGVSQSPRYKVAKRGQDVALRCDPISGHVSLFWYQQALGQGPEFLTYFQNEAQLDKSGLPSDRFFAERPEGSVSTLKIQRTQQEDSAVYLCASSSKRGYEQYFGPGTRLTVT.

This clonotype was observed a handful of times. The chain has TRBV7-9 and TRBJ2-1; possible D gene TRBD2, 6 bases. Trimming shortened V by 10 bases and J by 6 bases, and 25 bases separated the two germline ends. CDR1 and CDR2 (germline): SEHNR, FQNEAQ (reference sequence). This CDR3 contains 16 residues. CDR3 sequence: CAIELVGGDFLNEQFF. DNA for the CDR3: TGTGCCATAGAGCTCGTTGGAGGGGATTTCCTCAATGAGCAGTTCTTC.

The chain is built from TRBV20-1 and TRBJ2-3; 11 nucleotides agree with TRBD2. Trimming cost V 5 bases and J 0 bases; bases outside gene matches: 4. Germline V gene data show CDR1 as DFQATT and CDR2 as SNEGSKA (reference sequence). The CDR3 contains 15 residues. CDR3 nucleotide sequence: TGCAGTGCTCCACTAGCGGGGGAAAGCACAGATACGCAGTATTTT. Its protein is CSAPLAGESTDTQYF.

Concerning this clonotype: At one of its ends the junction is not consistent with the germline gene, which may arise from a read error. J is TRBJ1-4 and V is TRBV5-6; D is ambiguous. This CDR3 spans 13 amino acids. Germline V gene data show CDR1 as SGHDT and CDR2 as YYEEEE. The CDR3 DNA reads TGTGCCAGCCAAAGGACTTCTAATGAGAAACTGTTTTTT. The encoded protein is CASQRTSNEKLFF.